Given below is one TCR beta chain in context. The data were taken from a study of blood T cell repertoires in COVID-19. Study overall: PBMCs, B-cell-depleted T cells, or T cells were the source of the cDNA or gDNA that made up the material.

Original handling: From reference gene primer amplification, estimates of nucleated cell counts were derived. TCRdb keeps only in-frame clones here, not all; method: immunoSEQ multiplex PCR. From that table come the V and J calls and clone size; the DNA was used to work out D and trimming. The sample lists some 150,000 clones, roughly nine tenths seen once, with about 0.55% in the top ten. This CDR3 region has 14 residues. V lost 7 bases and J 4 bases, leaving 16 bases between the germline ends. Germline CDR1 reads SNHLY; CDR2 reads FYNNEI. Input material: peripheral blood. The source is a man in his forties or fifties with acute or convalescent COVID-19. The chain couples TRBV2 to TRBJ1-2, with D maybe TRBD1 (6 bases). The CDR3 protein is CASTETGVAYGYTF. CDR3 nucleotide sequence: TGTGCCAGCACCGAGACAGGCGTCGCCTATGGCTACACCTTC.